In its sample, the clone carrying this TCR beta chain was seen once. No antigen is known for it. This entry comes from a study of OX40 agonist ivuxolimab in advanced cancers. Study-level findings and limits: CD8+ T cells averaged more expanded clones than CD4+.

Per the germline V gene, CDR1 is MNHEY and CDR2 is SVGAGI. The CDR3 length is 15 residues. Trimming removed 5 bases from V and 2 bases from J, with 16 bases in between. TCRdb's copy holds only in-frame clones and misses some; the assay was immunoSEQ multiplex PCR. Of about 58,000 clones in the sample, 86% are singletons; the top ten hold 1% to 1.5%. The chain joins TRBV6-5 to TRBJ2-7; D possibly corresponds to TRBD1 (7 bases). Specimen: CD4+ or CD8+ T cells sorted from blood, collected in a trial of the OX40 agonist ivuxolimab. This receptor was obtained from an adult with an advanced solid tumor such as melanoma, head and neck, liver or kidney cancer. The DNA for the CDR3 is TGTGCCAGCAGTCACCGGACAGGAGGGACCTACGAGCAGTACTTC. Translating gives CASSHRTGGTYEQYF.